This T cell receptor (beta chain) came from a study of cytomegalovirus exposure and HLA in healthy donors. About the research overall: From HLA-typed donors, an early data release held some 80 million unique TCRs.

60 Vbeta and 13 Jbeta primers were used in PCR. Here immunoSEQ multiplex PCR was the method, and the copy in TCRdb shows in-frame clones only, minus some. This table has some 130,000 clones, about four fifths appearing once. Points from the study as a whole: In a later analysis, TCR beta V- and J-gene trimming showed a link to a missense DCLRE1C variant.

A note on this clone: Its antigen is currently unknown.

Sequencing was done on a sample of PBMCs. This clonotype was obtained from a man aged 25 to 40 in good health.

This CDR3 is CASTQTEGGAYYEQYF. The CDR3, as DNA: TGCGCCAGCACCCAAACGGAGGGGGGGGCTTACTACGAGCAGTACTTC. The chain has TRBV5-1 and TRBJ2-7; perhaps TRBD2 as D (7 bases). The ends were cut back, 6 bases at V and 3 bases at J, with 22 bases in the middle. Germline V lookup: CDR1 SGHRS, CDR2 YFSETQ. This CDR3 comprises 16 residues.